A single sample gave rise to the 23 T cell receptor beta chains below, sequenced in a study of lymphopenia after photon versus proton radiotherapy. The assay was immunoSEQ multiplex PCR, and TCRdb's table has in-frame clones only and misses some. The sample has tens of thousands of clones; more than 70% are singletons. The sample here was peripheral blood, taken from a patient treated with proton-based radiotherapy. The source of these receptors is a man aged 60 to 69 with pancreatic cancer.

This clone was observed a single time. The chain employs TRBV28 and TRBJ2-7; D possibly matches TRBD1 or TRBD2 (5 bases each). The CDR3 is made up of 13 amino acids. V was pared by 3 bases and J by 5 bases, with 11 bases between. Germline V gene sequence: CDR1 MDHEN, CDR2 SYDVKM. The CDR3 nucleotides are TGTGCCAGCAGTTTGGGTACGGGGCACGAGCAGTACTTC. Translated: CASSLGTGHEQYF.

This chain joins TRBV28 and TRBJ2-7, with TRBD1 matching over 7 bases. CDR1 is MDHEN, CDR2 SYDVKM, per germline. This CDR3 comprises 16 residues. Germline trimming cut 4 bases from V and 1 base from J; bases unmatched to any gene: 10. As DNA, the CDR3 is TGTGCCAGCAGTTCAACCGGGACAGCTATTTCCTACGAGCAGTACTTC. It translates to CASSSTGTAISYEQYF.

The V call is TRBV21-1, the J call TRBJ2-1; the table's D call TRBD1 went unverified against the DNA. TRBV21-1 is given as a pseudogene. This CDR3 contains 16 residues. CDR3: CASSKLSGTGGPNGFF. CDR3 coding DNA: TGTGCCAGCAGCAAACTGAGTGGGACAGGGGGCCCCAACGGATTCTTC.

This chain joins TRBV29-1 and TRBJ1-2; no clear D. V was clipped by 2 bases and J by 0 bases, with 4 bases between them. This CDR3 spans 12 amino acids. Germline V gene data show CDR1 as SQVTM and CDR2 as ANQGSEA. The CDR3: CSVENPNYGYTF. The CDR3 nucleotides are TGCAGCGTTGAAAACCCTAACTATGGCTACACCTTC.

J is TRBJ2-1 and V is TRBV5-5; D is tentatively TRBD1 or TRBD2 (5 bases each). With 3 bases removed from V and 8 bases from J, the gap between germline ends came to 18 bases. The CDR3 loop spans 15 amino acids. Per the germline V gene, CDR1 is SGHKS and CDR2 is YYEKEE (reference sequence). CDR3 DNA sequence: TGTGCCAGCAGCTCCCGGGACCCCCAGGCGGATGAGCAGTTCTTC. It specifies CASSSRDPQADEQFF.

V usage is TRBV7-6 and J usage is TRBJ2-3; 9 bases match TRBD2. The CDR3 runs to 17 residues. Germline V gene lookup returns CDR1 SGHVS and CDR2 FNYEAQ. Trimming took 5 bases from V and 0 from J; bases not matched to a gene: 9. The CDR3: CASSLSGSGSSTDTQYF. The CDR3 DNA sequence: TGTGCCAGCAGCCTATCGGGTAGCGGGAGTAGCACAGATACGCAGTATTTT.

The chain is built from TRBV2 and TRBJ2-7; 9 bases agree with TRBD1. Germline lookup yields CDR1 SNHLY and CDR2 FYNNEI. CDR3 length equals 14 residues. V lost 6 bases, J lost 5 bases, and 8 bases stayed unmatched. The CDR3 reads CASRLQGARNEQYF. The CDR3 nucleotides are TGTGCCAGCAGGTTACAGGGGGCTAGGAACGAGCAGTACTTC.

V usage is TRBV7-2 and J usage is TRBJ2-5, with a possible D match to TRBD2 (6 bases). The germline V and J ends were trimmed by 5 bases and 5 bases, with 15 bases remaining between them. This CDR3 is built from 14 residues. In germline, CDR1 is SGHTA, CDR2 FQGNSA. The CDR3 DNA is TGTGCCAGCAGCCGAGCGGGCCGGGGGGAGACCCAGTACTTC. It specifies CASSRAGRGETQYF.

V usage is TRBV30 and J usage is TRBJ2-1; a possible D gene is TRBD2 (5 bases). The CDR3 spans 15 residues. V shed 0 bases and J shed 5 bases, with 14 bases lying between them. Per the germline V gene, CDR1 is GTSNPN and CDR2 is SVGIG (reference sequence). The CDR3 sequence is CAWSVPGIVHNEQFF. In nucleotides, the CDR3 is TGTGCCTGGAGTGTACCGGGGATTGTCCACAATGAGCAGTTCTTC. The full variable domain, in which reference TRBV30 and TRBJ2-1 provide the parts outside the CDR3, is SQTIHQWPATLVQPVGSPLSLECTVEGTSNPNLYWYRQAAGRGLQLLFYSVGIGQISSEVPQNLSASRPQDRQFILSSKKLLLSDSGFYLCAWSVPGIVHNEQFFGPGTRLTVL.

The chain carries TRBV27 and TRBJ2-7; D uncertain. CDR3 length equals 15 residues. CDR1 MNHEY and CDR2 SMNVEV come from the germline V gene (reference sequence). Trimming took 6 bases from V and 0 from J, leaving 15 bases between them. The CDR3 is CASSHTAVRSYEQYF. CDR3 in DNA: TGTGCCAGCAGCCATACCGCCGTACGCTCCTACGAGCAGTACTTC.

This chain connects TRBV18 to TRBJ2-7; no definite D call. The V gene's germline CDR1 is KGHSH and CDR2 LQKENI. This CDR3 is built from 13 residues. V gave up 2 bases and J gave up 0 bases, with 5 bases separating them. CDR3 residues: CASSPGLSYEQYF. CDR3 coding DNA: TGTGCCAGCTCACCAGGTCTCTCCTACGAGCAGTACTTC.

The CDR3 nucleotides are TGTGCCAGCACCACTGGACAGGGGGGGGCCTACGAGCAGTACTTC. Protein: CASTTGQGGAYEQYF. The chain recombines TRBV5-6 with TRBJ2-7; 10 bases match TRBD1. The CDR3 has 15 residues. Germline loops: CDR1 SGHDT, CDR2 YYEEEE. The V and J ends lost 6 bases and 2 bases, in that order; junction bases with no gene match: 8.

The chain carries TRBV28 and TRBJ2-7, with D unresolved. This CDR3 contains 13 residues. Germline CDR1 is MDHEN and CDR2 is SYDVKM. V gave up 6 bases and J gave up 4 bases, with 13 bases separating them. The CDR3 region has the DNA TGTGCCAGCAGACCCCGGGTTGGGTACGAGCAGTACTTC. Its protein product is CASRPRVGYEQYF. The full variable domain, in which reference TRBV28 and TRBJ2-7 provide the parts outside the CDR3, is DVKVTQSSRYLVKRTGEKVFLECVQDMDHENMFWYRQDPGLGLRLIYFSYDVKMKEKGDIPEGYSVSREKKERFSLILESASTNQTSMYLCASRPRVGYEQYFGPGTRLTVT.

The rearrangement links TRBV18 to TRBJ2-1, with a possible D match to TRBD2 (6 bases). This CDR3 comprises 15 residues. The V gene lost 4 bases and the J gene lost 7 bases, with 17 bases spanning the gap. Germline-derived CDR1 and CDR2 are KGHSH and LQKENI. CDR3 protein: CASSRRAQKGNEQFF. DNA of the CDR3: TGTGCCAGCTCACGGAGGGCCCAGAAGGGGAATGAGCAGTTCTTC.

The chain combines TRBV30 with TRBJ2-3; 9 bases align to TRBD2. This CDR3 spans 15 amino acids. In germline, CDR1 is GTSNPN, CDR2 SVGIG (reference sequence). The V gene end was trimmed by 1 base and the J gene end by 0 bases; junction bases not matched to a gene: 2. The CDR3 DNA sequence: TGTGCCTGGAGTGAGCGGGAGGACAGCACAGATACGCAGTATTTT. Translated: CAWSEREDSTDTQYF.

The sample holds a few counts of this clone. CDR3 bases: TGTGCCAGCAGCTTTAAATCAGGGGGATCCACTGAAGCTTTCTTT. Protein product: CASSFKSGGSTEAFF. This chain links TRBV13 with TRBJ1-1; 7 positions match TRBD1. The CDR3 has 15 amino acids. V dropped 3 bases and J dropped 4; count of bases not matched to a gene: 8. Germline V gene lookup returns CDR1 PRHDT and CDR2 FYEKMQ (reference sequence).

This sequence joins TRBV29-1 and TRBJ2-5; D is unresolved. Trimming removed 1 base from V and 2 bases from J, with 17 bases in between. The CDR3 sequence is 16 residues long. The germline V gene has CDR1 SQVTM and CDR2 ANQGSEA. CDR3 nucleotides: TGCAGCGTTGAAGGTGTAAAGGGTGGGAATCAAGAGACCCAGTACTTC. Protein sequence: CSVEGVKGGNQETQYF.

The chain couples TRBV27 to TRBJ1-2; the D gene is possibly TRBD1 (5 bases). Trimming shortened V by 4 bases and J by 6 bases, and 12 bases separated the two germline ends. Germline V gives CDR1 MNHEY, CDR2 SMNVEV (reference sequence). This CDR3 has 13 residues. CDR3 protein: CASSWDARDGYTF. DNA of the CDR3: TGTGCCAGCAGTTGGGACGCCCGGGATGGCTACACCTTC.

CDR3 protein: CASRSRDRVEQYF. The CDR3 DNA follows: TGTGCCAGCAGGTCCCGGGACAGGGTTGAGCAGTACTTC. The chain carries TRBV6-5 and TRBJ2-7; 9 nucleotides line up with TRBD1. V lost 6 bases and J lost 7; bases outside the gene matches: 7. The CDR3 totals 13 residues. CDR1 is MNHEY and CDR2 is SVGAGI in the germline V gene.

The chain combines TRBV6-6 with TRBJ2-6; 7 nucleotides agree with TRBD1. V dropped 4 bases and J dropped 2; count of bases not matched to a gene: 2. The length of the CDR3 is 15 residues. Germline assignment: CDR1 MNHNY and CDR2 SVGAGI (reference sequence). The CDR3 is CASSSQGTGANVLTF. The CDR3 nucleotides are TGTGCCAGCAGTTCACAGGGGACTGGGGCCAACGTCCTGACTTTC.

The V and J genes are TRBV18 and TRBJ2-7; possibly TRBD1 for D (5 bases). Trimming pared 3 bases from V and 4 bases from J, leaving 13 bases between. The CDR3 is 14 residues long. The germline CDR1 and CDR2 sequences are KGHSH and LQKENI. The CDR3 loop reads CASSPELSGYEQYF. The CDR3 DNA reads as TGTGCCAGCTCACCGGAGTTATCAGGGTACGAGCAGTACTTC.

The V gene is TRBV27, the J gene TRBJ2-1; maybe TRBD2 (6 bases). Germline V gene sequence: CDR1 MNHEY, CDR2 SMNVEV (reference sequence). V lost 0 bases and J lost 6, with 18 bases in between. This CDR3 contains 17 residues. CDR3 in amino acids: CASSLSAGLRAANEQFF. The CDR3 DNA follows: TGTGCCAGCAGTTTATCCGCGGGACTTCGAGCCGCCAATGAGCAGTTCTTC.

The genes are TRBV28 and TRBJ2-7; 8 bases match TRBD1. CDR3 length: 14 amino acids. Germline V gene lookup returns CDR1 MDHEN and CDR2 SYDVKM. V lost 1 base and J lost 5; bases outside the gene matches: 4. CDR3 in DNA: TGTGCCAGCAGTTTATCAGGGGGCATCGACGAGCAGTACTTC. Protein sequence: CASSLSGGIDEQYF.